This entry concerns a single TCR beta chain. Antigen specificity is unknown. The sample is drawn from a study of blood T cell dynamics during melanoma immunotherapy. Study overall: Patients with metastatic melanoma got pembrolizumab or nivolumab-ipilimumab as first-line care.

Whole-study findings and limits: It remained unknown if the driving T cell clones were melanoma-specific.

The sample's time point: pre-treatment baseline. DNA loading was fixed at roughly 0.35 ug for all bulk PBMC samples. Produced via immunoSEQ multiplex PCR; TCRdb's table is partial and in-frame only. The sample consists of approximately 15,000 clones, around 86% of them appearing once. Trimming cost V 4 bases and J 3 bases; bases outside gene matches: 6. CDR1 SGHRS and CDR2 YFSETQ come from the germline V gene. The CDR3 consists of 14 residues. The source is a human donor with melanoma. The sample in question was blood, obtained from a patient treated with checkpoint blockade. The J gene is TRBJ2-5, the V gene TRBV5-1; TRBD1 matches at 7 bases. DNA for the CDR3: TGCGCCAGCAGCCTAGGACAGGAGGAAGAGACCCAGTACTTC. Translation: CASSLGQEEETQYF.